Given below is one T cell receptor beta chain in context. Its antigen is unknown. A library of TCRbeta sequences, prepared with unique molecular identifiers, was generated. TCRdb itself ran the PCR reads through MiXCR, one entry per CDR3 protein. The top ten hold around 20% of the sample, which has about 260,000 distinct CDR3 sequences, around 10% seen once. Germline lookup yields CDR1 MDHEN and CDR2 SYDVKM. V shed 4 bases and J 7 bases; nucleotides not matched to a gene: 6. This CDR3 has 16 amino acids. The data are from a study of T-cell reconstitution after alpha-beta-depleted transplantation in children. General study results and limits: T-cell counts and diversity at one year following transplant were attributed mainly to newly produced T cells.

Specimen: peripheral blood, collected 180 days after TCRalphabeta/CD19-depleted stem cell transplant. This chain links TRBV28 with TRBJ2-1; 14 positions agree with TRBD2. This clonotype originated in a male patient aged 2 to 10 who had a stem cell transplant for chronic granulomatous disease, so the T cells may come from the graft donor. The CDR3 region has the DNA TGTGCCAGCAGTTGGCGGACTAGCGGGAGGAGGAATGAGCAGTTCTTC. Its translation is CASSWRTSGRRNEQFF.